This TCR beta chain was found in a study of T-cell memory formation after mild COVID-19. Study observations and caveats: Cross-reactive memory seemingly joined, as some responding clones were found in pre-infection memory. Among contracting clones, CD4+ were mainly CM/EM and CD8+ enriched in EMRA. From day 15 to 85, contracting clones were balanced between CD4 and CD8, whereas later expanders leaned toward CD4+.

TCR alpha and TCR beta cDNA libraries carrying sample barcodes and UMIs came from 5'RACE with constant-segment primers. TCRdb re-derived calls from the 5' RACE reads in MiXCR, one entry per CDR3 protein. This sample has fewer than 300,000 distinct CDR3 sequences; over 15% occur once, and the top ten carry 20% to 25%. This clonotype has just one count. The antigen is unknown. CDR1 and CDR2 from the germline V gene are SGHTA and FQGNSA. Between the trimmed V and J ends, which lost 6 bases and 1 base, there was a span of 9 bases. CDR3 length: 13 residues. The TCR was taken from a man between 18 and 29 years old who had mild COVID-19 (a few samples of this study predate the infection). Cell type and time point are not known. The chain employs TRBV7-2 and TRBJ1-1; D unresolved. The sample was PBMCs or a T cell subset sorted from them (not recorded which). In DNA form, the CDR3 reads TGTGCCAGCAGGGTAGACGGGAACACTGAAGCTTTCTTT. It is translated as CASRVDGNTEAFF. The full variable domain, in which reference TRBV7-2 and TRBJ1-1 provide the parts outside the CDR3, is GAGVSQSPSNKVTEKGKDVELRCDPISGHTALYWYRQSLGQGLEFLIYFQGNSAPDKSGLPSDRFSAERTGGSVSTLTIQRTQQEDSAVYLCASRVDGNTEAFFGQGTRLTVV.